This T cell receptor beta chain was sequenced in a study of T cell responses to AZD1222 COVID-19 vaccine. Germline V gene lookup returns CDR1 SGHTS and CDR2 YDEGEE. The V segment lost 2 bases and the J segment 3 bases; nucleotides outside the gene matches: 10. The CDR3 spans 16 residues. Some clones are missing from TCRdb's copy, which holds only in-frame ones; the method was immunoSEQ multiplex PCR. Of 130,000 or so clones in the sample, approximately 93% are singletons; the top ten hold over 0.85%. The chain joins TRBV5-8 to TRBJ1-2; 7 bases are a match to TRBD1. The sequencing here drew on peripheral blood, taken on day 0 of MenACWY control vaccination. The receptor's source is an adult in good health. The CDR3, as DNA: TGTGCCAGCAGCTTCCCAGGGGCAGGGGGATACTATGGCTACACCTTC. This sequence encodes CASSFPGAGGYYGYTF.